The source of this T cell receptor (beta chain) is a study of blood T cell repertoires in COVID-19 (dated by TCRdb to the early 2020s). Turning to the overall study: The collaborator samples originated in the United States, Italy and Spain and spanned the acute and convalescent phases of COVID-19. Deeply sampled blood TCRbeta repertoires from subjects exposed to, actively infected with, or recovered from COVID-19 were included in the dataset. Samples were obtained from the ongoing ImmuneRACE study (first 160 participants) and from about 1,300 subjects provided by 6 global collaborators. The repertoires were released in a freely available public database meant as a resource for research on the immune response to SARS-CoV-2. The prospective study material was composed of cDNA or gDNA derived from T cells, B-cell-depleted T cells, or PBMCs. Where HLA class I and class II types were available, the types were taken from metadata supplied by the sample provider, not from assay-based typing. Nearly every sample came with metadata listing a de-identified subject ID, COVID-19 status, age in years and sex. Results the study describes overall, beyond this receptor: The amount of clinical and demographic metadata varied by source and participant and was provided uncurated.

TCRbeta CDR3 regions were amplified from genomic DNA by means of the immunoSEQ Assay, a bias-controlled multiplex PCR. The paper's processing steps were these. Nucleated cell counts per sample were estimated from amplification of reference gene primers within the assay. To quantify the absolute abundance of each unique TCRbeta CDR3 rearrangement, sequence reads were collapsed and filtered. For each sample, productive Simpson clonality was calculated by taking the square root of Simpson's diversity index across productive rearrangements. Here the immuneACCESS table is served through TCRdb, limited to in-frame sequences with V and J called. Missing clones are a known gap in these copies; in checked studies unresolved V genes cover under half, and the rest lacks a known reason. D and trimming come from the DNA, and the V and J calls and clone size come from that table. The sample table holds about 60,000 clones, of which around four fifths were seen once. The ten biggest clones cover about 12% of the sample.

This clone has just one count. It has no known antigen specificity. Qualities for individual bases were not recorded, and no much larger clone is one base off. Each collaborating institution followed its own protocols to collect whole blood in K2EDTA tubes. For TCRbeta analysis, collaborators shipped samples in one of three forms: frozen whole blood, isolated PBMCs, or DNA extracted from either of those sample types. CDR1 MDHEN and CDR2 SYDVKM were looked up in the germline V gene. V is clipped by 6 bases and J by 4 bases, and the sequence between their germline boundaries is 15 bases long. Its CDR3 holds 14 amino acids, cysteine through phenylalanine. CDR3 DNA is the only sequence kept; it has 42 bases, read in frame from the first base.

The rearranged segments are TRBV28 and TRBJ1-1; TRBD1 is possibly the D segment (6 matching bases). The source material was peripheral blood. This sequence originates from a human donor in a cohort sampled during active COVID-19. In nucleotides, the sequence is TGTGCCAGCAGGGGGGCGGGGGCTGTCACTGAAGCTTTCTTT. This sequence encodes CASRGAGAVTEAFF.